Listed below are T cell receptor beta chains from one sample, sequenced in a study of T-cell reconstitution after alpha-beta-depleted transplantation in children. TCRdb fed the PCR reads into MiXCR, producing one record per CDR3 protein. The sample lists some 350,000 distinct CDR3 sequences, about a tenth occurring once. The sample here was PBMCs from the stem cell graft donor, taken from the stem cell graft. The receptors shown here come from a human donor who donated a stem cell graft to a child with acute lymphoblastic leukemia. Both conserved end residues are part of each CDR3. D genes are given only for firm matches. A row's size may be missing; if present it is once, few, many or a size class.

>TRBV5-1|many|TRBD2|TRBJ2-5|15
TGCGCCAGCAGCAGGGGACTAGCGGGAGGAGAGACCCAGTACTTC
CASSRGLAGGETQYF
>TRBV6-2/TRBV6-3|-|-|TRBJ2-2|14
TGTGCCAGCCCGATACTGGGGAACACCGGGGAGCTGTTTTTT
CASPILGNTGELFF
>TRBV10-3|many|TRBD2|TRBJ2-1|15
TGTGCCATCCAACCTTTCGGGACTAGCGGCAATGAGCAGTTCTTC
CAIQPFGTSGNEQFF
>TRBV27|many|-|TRBJ2-7|13
TGTGCCAGCAGTTTGGGTAAGGGCTACGAGCAGTACTTC
CASSLGKGYEQYF
>TRBV12-3/TRBV12-4|-|-|TRBJ2-5|12
TGTGCCACCGCCCTGGTCCAAGAGACCCAGTACTTC
CATALVQETQYF
>TRBV10-3|few|-|TRBJ2-7|15
TGTGCCATCAGCCCCACCCCGGTCGGGGGAGACGAGCAGTACTTC
CAISPTPVGGDEQYF
>TRBV5-5|-|TRBD1|TRBJ2-2|15
TGTGCCAGCAGCCCCCAGGGGGCTAACACCGGGGAGCTGTTTTTT
CASSPQGANTGELFF
>TRBV3-1|few|-|TRBJ1-2|14
TGTGCCAGCAGCCAAGGGGAAGCTAACTATGGCTACACCTTC
CASSQGEANYGYTF
>TRBV7-9|-|-|TRBJ1-3|14
TGTGCCAGCAGCCAGGGGAGCTCTGGAAACACCATATATTTT
CASSQGSSGNTIYF
>TRBV7-6|-|TRBD1|TRBJ1-6|16
TGTGCCAGCAGCTCCCGTCCCGGGACAGGGGATTCACCCCTCCACTTT
CASSSRPGTGDSPLHF
>TRBV7-2|few|-|TRBJ1-4|13
TGTGCCAGCAGCCCGCGTTATAATGAAAAACTGTTTTTT
CASSPRYNEKLFF
>TRBV28|many|TRBD1|TRBJ2-1|14
TGTGCCAGCAGTTACAGGGGGTCCTACAATGAGCAGTTCTTC
CASSYRGSYNEQFF
>TRBV7-9|-|-|TRBJ2-3|17
TGTGCCAGCAGCCCCCCCACACTAGTAGGGAGCACAGATACGCAGTATTTT
CASSPPTLVGSTDTQYF
>TRBV20-1|-|-|TRBJ2-1|13
TGCAGTGCCGCGGACTTCCAATACAATGAGCAGTTCTTC
CSAADFQYNEQFF